The 3 T cell receptor beta chains presented below share a single source sample, sequenced in a study of T cell responses to AZD1222 COVID-19 vaccine. The method was immunoSEQ multiplex PCR; TCRdb's version includes in-frame clones alone and lacks a portion of them. The table lists 150,000 to 200,000 clones, 80% to 90% of them singletons. The material sequenced was peripheral blood, taken 28 days after the second AZD1222 dose. The receptors were gathered from an adult who received the AZD1222 COVID-19 vaccine.

The chain is built from TRBV6-5 and TRBJ2-7; 10 bases line up with TRBD2. CDR1 and CDR2 (germline): MNHEY, SVGAGI. The CDR3 is 15 residues long. Trimming at V came to 5 bases and at J to 7 bases, leaving 11 bases not matched to a gene. CDR3 coding DNA: TGTGCCAGCAGTCCCCTAGCGGGGGCTTTCGGGGAGCAGTACTTC. Its translation: CASSPLAGAFGEQYF.

The gene calls are TRBV6-1 and TRBJ1-2; 7 bases align to TRBD1. Losses at the gene ends were 3 bases for V and 7 bases for J; bases not matched to a gene: 5. The CDR3 sequence is 13 residues long. Germline values: CDR1 MNHNS, CDR2 SASEGT. The CDR3 region is CASSDLTGSGYTF. The DNA of the CDR3 is TGTGCCAGCAGTGATCTGACAGGGAGTGGCTACACCTTC.

The gene calls are TRBV3-1 (or the pseudogene TRBV3-2) and TRBJ2-5; no clear D. Germline V lookup: CDR1 LGHDT, CDR2 YNNKEL (reference sequence). This CDR3 spans 15 amino acids. V lost 1 base, J lost 1 base, and 10 bases lay in between. The CDR3 DNA is TGTGCCAGCAGCCAAGGGAGCCTTATCCAAGAGACCCAGTACTTC. The encoded protein is CASSQGSLIQETQYF.